The rows below give T cell receptor beta chains drawn from one sample of a study of Tregs in tolerant kidney transplant recipients. Sequenced by immunoSEQ multiplex PCR; TCRdb stores in-frame clones only, minus some. The table includes roughly 54,000 clones, more than 70% detected once. This specimen consisted of CD8+ T cells from blood (PBMCs), obtained 12 months after the transplant. The receptors shown here come from a human patient who received a combined kidney and bone marrow transplant. Some T cells may have originated in the graft donor. CDR3s include the opening cysteine and the closing phenylalanine or tryptophan. D genes are given only for firm matches. Size tells how often a clone was seen (once, few, many) or the class of an expanded clone, and some rows leave it out.

TRBV7-7,TRBJ1-1,13,NA,NA,TGTGCCAGCAGCTTAAGAGAGAACACTGAAGCTTTCTTT,CASSLRENTEAFF
TRBV6-1,TRBJ1-1,15,NA,NA,TGTGCCAGCAGTGCCCTGCATACAACGAACACTGAAGCTTTCTTT,CASSALHTTNTEAFF
TRBV13,TRBJ1-1,21,TRBD1,NA,TGTGCCAGCAGCTTAGGCCGGGGCAGGGACAGGGTCGAGTTTTTGGACACTGAAGCTTTCTTT,CASSLGRGRDRVEFLDTEAFF
TRBV7-2,TRBJ2-5,15,TRBD2,NA,TGTGCCAGCAGCTTACCGGGACTAGGGATGGAGACCCAGTACTTC,CASSLPGLGMETQYF
TRBV27,TRBJ1-1,16,NA,once,TGTGCCAGCAGATATTCAGGGTTAGGGATGAACACTGAAGCTTTCTTT,CASRYSGLGMNTEAFF
TRBV27,TRBJ2-5,16,TRBD1,once,TGTGCCAGCAGCACCCTGGGGACAGGGCCACAAGAGACCCAGTACTTC,CASSTLGTGPQETQYF
TRBV9,TRBJ2-1,15,NA,NA,TGTGCCAGCAGCGTCTACAGTGACCCCTACAATGAGCAGTTCTTC,CASSVYSDPYNEQFF
TRBV5-1,TRBJ2-5,15,NA,NA,TGCGCCAGCAGCTTGGTTTCCGCGCCCCAAGAGACCCAGTACTTC,CASSLVSAPQETQYF
TRBV7-9,TRBJ2-7,16,TRBD2,NA,TGTGCCAGCAGGGGGTCTGGACTAGCGGGATCCTACGAGCAGTACTTC,CASRGSGLAGSYEQYF
TRBV5-8,TRBJ1-5,14,TRBD1,once,TGTGCCAGCAGCGTAGGACAGGGCAGCCAGCCCCAGCATTTT,CASSVGQGSQPQHF
TRBV7-6,TRBJ2-7,17,TRBD2,NA,TGTGCCAGCAGCTTATTAGAATCTAGCGGGGCGGCCTACGAGCAGTACTTC,CASSLLESSGAAYEQYF
TRBV11-3,TRBJ1-5,15,TRBD1,once,TGTGCCAGCAGCTTAGCGGACAGGGGTTATCAGCCCCAGCATTTT,CASSLADRGYQPQHF
TRBV9,TRBJ2-1,12,TRBD1,once,TGTGCCAGCAGCGTCCAGGGGGCTGAGCAGTTCTTC,CASSVQGAEQFF
TRBV4-3,TRBJ1-5,15,NA,NA,TGCGCCAGCTCTAAATCCGTTTATAGCAATCAGCCCCAGCATTTT,CASSKSVYSNQPQHF
TRBV7-3,TRBJ2-7,14,NA,NA,TGTGCCAGCATACCCCCAGGGGGGACCTACGAGCAGTACTTC,CASIPPGGTYEQYF
TRBV7-9,TRBJ1-5,15,TRBD1,NA,TGTGCCAGCAGCGCGGGACAGAAACTGAATCAGCCCCAGCATTTT,CASSAGQKLNQPQHF
TRBV9,TRBJ2-5,13,NA,NA,TGTGCCAGCAGCGGAATGACAGAGGAGACCCAGTACTTC,CASSGMTEETQYF
TRBV11-2,TRBJ2-7,13,NA,NA,TGTGCCAGCAGCTCCCCAACAGGGTTCGAGCAGTACTTC,CASSSPTGFEQYF